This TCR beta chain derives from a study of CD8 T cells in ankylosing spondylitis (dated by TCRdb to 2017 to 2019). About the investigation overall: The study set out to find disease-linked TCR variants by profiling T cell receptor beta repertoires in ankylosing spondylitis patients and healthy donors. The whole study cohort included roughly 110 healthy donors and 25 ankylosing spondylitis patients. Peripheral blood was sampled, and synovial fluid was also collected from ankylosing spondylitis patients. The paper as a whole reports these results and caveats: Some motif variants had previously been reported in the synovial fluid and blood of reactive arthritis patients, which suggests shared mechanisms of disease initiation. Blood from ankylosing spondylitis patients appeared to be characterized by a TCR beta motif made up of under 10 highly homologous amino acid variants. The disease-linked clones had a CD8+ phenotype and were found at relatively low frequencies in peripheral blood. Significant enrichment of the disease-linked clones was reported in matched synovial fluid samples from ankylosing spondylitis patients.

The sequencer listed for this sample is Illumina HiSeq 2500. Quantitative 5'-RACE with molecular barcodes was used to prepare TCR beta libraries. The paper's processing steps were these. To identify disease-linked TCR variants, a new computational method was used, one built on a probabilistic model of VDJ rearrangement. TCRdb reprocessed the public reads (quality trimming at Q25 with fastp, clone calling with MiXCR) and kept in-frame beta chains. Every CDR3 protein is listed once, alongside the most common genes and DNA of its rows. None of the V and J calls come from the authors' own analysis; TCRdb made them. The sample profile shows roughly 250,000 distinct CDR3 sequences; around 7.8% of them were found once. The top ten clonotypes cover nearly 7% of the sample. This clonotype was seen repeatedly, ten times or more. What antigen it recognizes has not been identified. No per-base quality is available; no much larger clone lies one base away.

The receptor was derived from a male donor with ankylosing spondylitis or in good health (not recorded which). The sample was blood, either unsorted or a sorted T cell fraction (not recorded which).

The CDR3 corresponds to CSALTSGETQYF. DNA sequence: TGCAGTGCTTTGACTAGCGGTGAGACCCAGTACTTC. The chain links TRBV20-1 with TRBJ2-5; the central 9 bases match TRBD2. The germline V gene (reference sequence) sets CDR1 to DFQATT and CDR2 to SNEGSKA. From its cysteine to its phenylalanine, the CDR3 spans 12 amino acids. Here the CDR3 DNA is all that survives: 36 bases in frame from base 1. Here V drops 5 bases and J drops 5 bases, and the junction holds 3 bases not matched to any gene.